This T cell receptor (beta chain) comes out of a study of shared clonotypes between healthy human individuals (dated by TCRdb to 2019 to 2021). Study-level background: The cohort comprised two women and a few men aged 18 to 49 years. For each donor, CD4 naive and CD4 memory were each given three plates, CD8 naive was given two plates, and CD8 memory was given one plate. Blood TCR repertoires of a handful of healthy adults were deeply sequenced to estimate repertoire size and the extent of clonotype sharing between individuals. To increase sequencing depth and limit assay-specific biases, different laboratories used diverse techniques to prepare libraries and sequence TCR repertoires. Between about 0.8 and 9 billion PBMCs per donor were obtained by leukapheresis. Here is what the overall study found, with its caveats: Sampling was restricted to blood, and TCR repertoires in tissue are likely to differ from TCR repertoires in blood. The small number of donors limited the genetic and exposure-history diversity represented. Clonotypes shared by all four sorted-subset donors showed higher generation probabilities than non-shared clonotypes. Sharing across a handful of donors was observed for approximately 4.6% of naive CD4, under 4% of naive CD8, 2% to 2.5% of memory CD4, and around 0.44% of memory CD8 clonotypes. Rarefaction of sorted-subset datasets indicated incomplete sequencing despite the large sequencing depth. Estimated clonotype richness was generally larger for naive than for memory subsets. Pairwise subsampling led to the expectation that sequencing depth would affect the degree of clonotype sharing among donors.

Using the deep immunoSEQ assay, TCR CDR3 regions were amplified from genomic DNA by multiplex PCR. Extracted genomic DNA from each cell subset was spread evenly across all wells of several immunoSEQ 96-well plates, with each plate serving as a replicate. For sorted subsets, each replicate PCR was loaded with around 220 ng genomic DNA, equivalent to some 27,000 T cell genomes. Purified libraries were quantified with a Qubit 3.0 fluorometer, sized on a Bioanalyzer 2100, and re-quantified with the KAPA Library Quantification kit. Every immunoSEQ 96-well plate was sequenced on a separate single-read 150-cycle Illumina NextSeq 550 flow cell. As for the original processing: Because the immunoSEQ output held only junctional sequences and lacked quality scores, the filtering could not match the filtering applied to full-length reads. Sequences were annotated with PyIR, a Python wrapper for IgBLAST v1.9, using IMGT germline references to assign V/J genes and CDR3. Any read was removed if the V/J assignment was weak (E-value above 1e-6), the CDR3 was missing, or the read contained stop codons, out-of-frame junctions, or ambiguous translated residues. V3J clonotypes were defined by identical inferred V gene, J gene, and CDR3 amino acid sequence. To compute the percentage overlap between repertoires, the number of shared unique clonotypes was divided by the size of the smaller repertoire. Repertoire richness was assessed with RTK rarefaction, the Chao1 estimator, and Recon v2.1 estimates of unobserved clonotypes. Generation probabilities for all TCRbeta clonotypes obtained by the gDNA method from four donors were computed using OLGA. In TCRdb, the immuneACCESS table is reduced to in-frame sequences with V and J assigned. These tables do not hold every clone; where another copy was compared, an unresolved V gene accounts for under half, and the others remain unexplained. The V and J calls and the clone size are those of that table, but D and trimming were determined from the DNA. The sample table contains approximately 2,000,000 clones; only one count was recorded for roughly 93% of them. Approximately 1.6% of the sample lies in the top ten.

CD8 naive samples were CD45RO-negative cells positively selected for CCR7, giving a CD45RA+CCR7+ population that excluded TemRA cells. The donors were healthy, HIV-negative adults with no recently reported acute infections or vaccinations. Every donor was a Caucasian adult living in Nashville, Tennessee, USA. Blood was obtained by leukapheresis, after which PBMCs were separated by Ficoll-Histopaque density gradient centrifugation and cryopreserved in liquid nitrogen vapor phase. Analytical flow cytometry was used to check the purity and quantity of each magnetically sorted T cell population. Genomic DNA was isolated from every sorted fraction and measured by UV absorbance on a Nanodrop 2000c. The V and J ends are trimmed by 6 bases and 4 bases, leaving 10 bases between them. From cysteine to phenylalanine, the CDR3 is 13 amino acids long. The read is trimmed to its CDR3 DNA, 39 bases read in frame from base 1. The germline V gene (reference sequence) provides CDR1 LNHDA and CDR2 SQIVND.

For this clone: What this receptor recognizes is not known. Nothing much larger sits one base from this clone, and base qualities are not available.

What was sequenced was naive CD8+ T cells from PBMCs. In the paper's terms, the cell subset or site label means: CD45RA+CCR7+. This receptor was obtained from a man aged 18 to 30 in good health. Some clones in this sample may be carry-over from other donors' samples. The sequence is built from TRBV19 and TRBJ1-5; the best D guess is TRBD1, with 6 bases matching. The CDR3 reads as follows: CASSLDRNQPQHF. The nucleotides are TGTGCCAGTAGCCTTGACAGGAATCAGCCCCAGCATTTT.